One sample yielded the 16 T cell receptor beta chains listed below, sequenced in a study of CD8 T cells in ankylosing spondylitis. TCRdb re-analysed the 5' RACE reads in MiXCR, keeping a single row per CDR3 protein. Of roughly 250,000 distinct CDR3 sequences listed, roughly 8.6% were seen once; the top ten hold nearly 7%. The sequenced sample was blood, either unsorted or a sorted T cell fraction (not recorded which). All receptors derive from a male donor with ankylosing spondylitis or in good health (not recorded which).

This clonotype was counted ten times or more. This chain joins TRBV10-3 and TRBJ2-7; D remains unclear. The CDR3 has 12 amino acids. Trimming stripped 2 bases from V and 4 bases from J, with 6 bases between. In germline, CDR1 is ENHRY, CDR2 SYGVKD. The CDR3 spells CAISENGYEQYF. CDR3 DNA sequence: TGTGCCATCAGTGAGAACGGGTACGAGCAGTACTTC.

This clonotype has more than one count but fewer than ten. The genes are TRBV12-3 or TRBV12-4 and TRBJ2-5, with 7 bases identical to TRBD2. With 5 bases clipped from V and 5 bases from J, the junction kept 14 bases outside the gene matches. The length of the CDR3 is 16 residues. CDR3 amino acids: CASSPLGGEGHETQYF. CDR3 nucleotides: TGTGCCAGCAGTCCCCTTGGCGGGGAGGGGCACGAGACCCAGTACTTC.

This clonotype was seen ten or more times. CDR3 residues: CSARAGRGDTDTQYF. In DNA, the CDR3 is TGCAGTGCTAGAGCGGGACGGGGGGACACAGATACGCAGTATTTT. The V call is TRBV20-1, the J call TRBJ2-3, with 7 positions matching TRBD2. The V and J ends lost 1 base and 2 bases, in that order; junction bases with no gene match: 6. Germline CDR1 is DFQATT and CDR2 is SNEGSKA (reference sequence). This CDR3 is 15 amino acids long.

J is TRBJ2-7 and V is TRBV12-3 or TRBV12-4; the match to TRBD1 covers 9 bases. The CDR3 is made up of 16 amino acids. V dropped 5 bases and J dropped 6; count of bases not matched to a gene: 14. The CDR3 region has the DNA TGTGCCAGCAGTCCGTGGGGACAGGGTGTCGATCTCGAGCAGTACTTC. Amino acids: CASSPWGQGVDLEQYF.

The table lists this clonotype with many counts. The chain combines TRBV13 with TRBJ1-6; D possibly corresponds to TRBD1 (6 bases). Trimming removed 6 bases at V and 7 bases at J, with 13 bases between. Germline loops: CDR1 PRHDT, CDR2 FYEKMQ (reference sequence). The CDR3 totals 14 residues. The CDR3 is CASRDGGSNSPLHF. The CDR3 nucleotides are TGTGCCAGCAGGGACGGGGGCTCGAATTCACCCCTCCACTTT.

This clonotype has a count of ten or more. This rearrangement joins TRBV5-1 to TRBJ2-7; tentative D call: TRBD1 (6 bases). CDR3 length: 15 residues. CDR1 SGHRS and CDR2 YFSETQ come from the germline V gene. V gave up 5 bases and J gave up 0 bases, with 15 bases separating them. Here the CDR3 reads CASSFDRLYSYEQYF. In DNA, the CDR3 is TGCGCCAGCAGTTTCGACAGGCTTTACTCCTACGAGCAGTACTTC. Complete variable domain (other parts from reference TRBV5-1 and TRBJ2-7): KAGVTQTPRYLIKTRGQQVTLSCSPISGHRSVSWYQQTPGQGLQFLFEYFSETQRNKGNFPGRFSGRQFSNSRSEMNVSTLELGDSALYLCASSFDRLYSYEQYFGPGTRLTVT.

Ten or more counts support this clonotype. J is TRBJ2-3 and V is TRBV20-1; 8 bases are a match to TRBD2. The CDR3 runs to 13 residues. Unmatched junction bases numbered 7, after V lost 5 bases and J lost 6 bases. Germline CDR1 DFQATT, CDR2 SNEGSKA (reference sequence). The CDR3 sequence: CSAPRGARDTQYF. The CDR3, as DNA: TGCAGTGCTCCGCGGGGGGCTAGGGATACGCAGTATTTT.

This clonotype was detected many times. This chain connects TRBV5-1 to TRBJ2-1; 13 nucleotides line up with TRBD2. Unmatched junction bases numbered 4, after V lost 0 bases and J lost 1 base. The CDR3 is 18 amino acids. The germline V gene encodes CDR1 SGHRS and CDR2 YFSETQ. CDR3 region: CASSLALGLAGSYNEQFF. DNA of the CDR3: TGCGCCAGCAGCTTGGCCCTGGGACTAGCGGGATCCTACAATGAGCAGTTCTTC.

The table lists this clonotype with a few counts. This chain links TRBV20-1 with TRBJ2-1; TRBD1 matches 10 bases. Germline V gene sequence: CDR1 DFQATT, CDR2 SNEGSKA (reference sequence). CDR3 length: 17 residues. Trimming took 2 bases from V and 0 from J; bases not matched to a gene: 7. This CDR3 reads CSARSTGGPISYNEQFF. CDR3 sequence (DNA): TGCAGTGCTAGATCGACAGGGGGCCCCATCTCCTACAATGAGCAGTTCTTC.

Of note for this clonotype: It may be a read error: a sequence one base away is much more abundant. The chain is built from TRBV12-3 or TRBV12-4 and TRBJ2-3; D uncertain. V was cut by 4 bases and J by 6 bases, with 8 bases left in between. The CDR3 runs to 12 residues. The CDR3 nucleotides read TGTGCCAGCAGTTATCGGTCCGATACGCAGTATTTT. Its translation is CASSYRSDTQYF.

This clonotype was seen repeatedly, ten times or more. V and J are TRBV20-1 and TRBJ2-3; D may be TRBD1 or TRBD2 (7 bases each). CDR1 DFQATT and CDR2 SNEGSKA come from the germline V gene (reference sequence). The V end lost 8 bases, the J end lost 4 bases, and 16 bases lay between the germline ends. The CDR3 sequence is 13 residues long. CDR3 bases: TGCAGTCTAGGGGAGGGGGCCTCAGATACGCAGTATTTT. This encodes CSLGEGASDTQYF.

V and J are TRBV7-9 and TRBJ2-7; 9 positions agree with TRBD1. V shed 5 bases and J 1 base; nucleotides not matched to a gene: 3. Germline V gene sequence: CDR1 SEHNR, CDR2 FQNEAQ (reference sequence). The CDR3 length is 14 residues. CDR3 in amino acids: CASSKDRGSYEQYF. CDR3 sequence (DNA): TGTGCCAGCAGCAAGGACAGGGGATCCTACGAGCAGTACTTC.

The chain joins TRBV6-5 to TRBJ2-1; D remains ambiguous. V shed 2 bases and J shed 9 bases, with 14 bases lying between them. This CDR3 comprises 14 residues. CDR1 is MNHEY and CDR2 is SVGAGI in the germline V gene. This CDR3 is CASSYKHTAGEQFF. In DNA, the CDR3 is TGTGCCAGCAGTTACAAACACACAGCCGGTGAGCAGTTCTTC.

The chain couples TRBV7-3 to TRBJ2-3; 9 nucleotides align to TRBD2. The germline gives CDR1 SGHTA, CDR2 FQGTGA. The CDR3 length is 15 residues. J lost 4 bases, V lost 4 bases, and 6 bases had no gene match. The CDR3 DNA is TGTGCCAGCAGCTCTAGCGGGACGCCCTCAGATACGCAGTATTTT. As protein: CASSSSGTPSDTQYF.

This clonotype was seen ten or more times. The chain links TRBV28 to TRBJ1-5; D unclear. The germline V gene encodes CDR1 MDHEN and CDR2 SYDVKM. V was clipped by 2 bases and J by 6 bases, with 5 bases between them. This CDR3 comprises 12 residues. The CDR3: CASSLRSQPQHF. Here the CDR3 DNA reads TGTGCCAGCAGTTTAAGAAGTCAGCCCCAGCATTTT.

For this clonotype: A read error is possible here, since a much larger clone lies one base away. The rearrangement links TRBV12-3 or TRBV12-4 to TRBJ1-1; no clear D gene. There are 14 residues in the CDR3. As DNA, the CDR3 is TGTGCCAGCAGTTTCAAAGGCGGGAACGCTGAAGCTTTCTTT. Protein: CASSFKGGNAEAFF.